Described below is a single T cell receptor (beta chain) sequence and its context. Seattle's cohort entered during active infection and was followed longitudinally. The protocol was immunoSEQ multiplex PCR, while the TCRdb copy is restricted to in-frame clones and leaves out a portion. Among about 200,000 clones listed, just under 85% were seen once. This sample was taken from a study of blood T cell repertoires in COVID-19. Looking at the study overall: Samples representing acute and convalescent COVID-19 were sourced from the United States, Italy and Spain.

Germline V gene lookup returns CDR1 WSHSY and CDR2 SAAADI. The CDR3 is made up of 13 amino acids. V lost 2 bases, J lost 9 bases, and 11 bases lay in between. This chain connects TRBV10-2 to TRBJ1-5, with D perhaps matching TRBD1 (5 bases). The specimen sequenced was peripheral blood. This TCR derives from a man aged 60 to 75 with COVID-19, enrolled during active disease. The CDR3 spells CASSEKMGGPQHF. The CDR3 DNA sequence: TGCGCCAGCAGTGAGAAGATGGGGGGGCCCCAGCATTTT.